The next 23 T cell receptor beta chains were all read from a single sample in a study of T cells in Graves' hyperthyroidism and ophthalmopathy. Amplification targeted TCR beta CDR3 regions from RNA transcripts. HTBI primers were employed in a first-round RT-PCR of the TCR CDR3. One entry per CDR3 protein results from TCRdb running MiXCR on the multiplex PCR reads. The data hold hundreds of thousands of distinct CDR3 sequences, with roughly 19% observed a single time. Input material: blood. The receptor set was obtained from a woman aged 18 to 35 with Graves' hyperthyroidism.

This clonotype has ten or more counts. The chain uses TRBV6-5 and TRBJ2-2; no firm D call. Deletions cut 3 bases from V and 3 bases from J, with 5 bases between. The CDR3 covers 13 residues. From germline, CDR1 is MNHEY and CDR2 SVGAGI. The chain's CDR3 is CASSYQDTGELFF. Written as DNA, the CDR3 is TGTGCCAGCAGTTATCAGGACACCGGGGAGCTGTTTTTT.

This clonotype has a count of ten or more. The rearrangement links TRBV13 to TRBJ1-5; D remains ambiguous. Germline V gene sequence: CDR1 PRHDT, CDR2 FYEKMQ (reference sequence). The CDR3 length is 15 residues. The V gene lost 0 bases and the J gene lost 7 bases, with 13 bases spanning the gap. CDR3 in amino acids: CASSLGLGEHQPQHF. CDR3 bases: TGTGCCAGCAGCTTAGGTTTAGGTGAGCACCAGCCCCAGCATTTT.

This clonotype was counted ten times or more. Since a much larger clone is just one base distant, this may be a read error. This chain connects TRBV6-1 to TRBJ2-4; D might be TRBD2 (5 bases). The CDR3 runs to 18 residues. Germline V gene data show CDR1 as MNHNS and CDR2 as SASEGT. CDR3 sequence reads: CASSEAKDGFLAKNIKYF. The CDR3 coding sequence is TGTGCCAGCAGTGAAGCCAAGGACGGTTTTCTAGCCAAAAACATTAAGTACTTC.

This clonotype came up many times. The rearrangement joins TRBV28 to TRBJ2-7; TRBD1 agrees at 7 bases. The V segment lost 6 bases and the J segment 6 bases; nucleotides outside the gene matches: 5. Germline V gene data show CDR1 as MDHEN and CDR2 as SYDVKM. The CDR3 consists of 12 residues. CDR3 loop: CASRLQGLEQYF. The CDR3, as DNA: TGTGCCAGCAGGTTACAGGGGCTCGAGCAGTACTTC.

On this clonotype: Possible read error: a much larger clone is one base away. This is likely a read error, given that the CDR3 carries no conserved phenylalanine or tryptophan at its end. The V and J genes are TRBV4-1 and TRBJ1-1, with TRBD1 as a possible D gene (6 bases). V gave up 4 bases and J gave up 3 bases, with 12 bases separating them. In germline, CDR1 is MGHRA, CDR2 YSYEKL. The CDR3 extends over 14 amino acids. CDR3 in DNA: TGCGCCAGCAGCCCAGGGGTCTCCTACACTGAAGCTTTCTAT. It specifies CASSPGVSYTEAFY.

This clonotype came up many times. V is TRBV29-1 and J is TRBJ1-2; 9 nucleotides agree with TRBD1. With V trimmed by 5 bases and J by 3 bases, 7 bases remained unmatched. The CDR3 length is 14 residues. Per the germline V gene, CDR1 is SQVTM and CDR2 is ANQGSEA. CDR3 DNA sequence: TGCAGCGTTCCCCTCGGGACAGGGCACTATGGCTACACCTTC. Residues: CSVPLGTGHYGYTF.

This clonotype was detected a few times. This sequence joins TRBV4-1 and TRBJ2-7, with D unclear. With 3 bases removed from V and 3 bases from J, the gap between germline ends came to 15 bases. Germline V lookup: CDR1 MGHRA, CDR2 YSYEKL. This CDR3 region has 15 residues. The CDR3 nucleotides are TGCGCCAGCAGCCACCTAGGACGGTCAAACTACGAGCAGTACTTC. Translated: CASSHLGRSNYEQYF.

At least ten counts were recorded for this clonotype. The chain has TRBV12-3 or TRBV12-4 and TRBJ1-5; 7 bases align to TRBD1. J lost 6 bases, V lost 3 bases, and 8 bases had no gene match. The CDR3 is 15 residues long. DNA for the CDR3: TGTGCCAGCAGTTTGTCACAGGGGCGAAGTCAGCCCCAGCATTTT. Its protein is CASSLSQGRSQPQHF.

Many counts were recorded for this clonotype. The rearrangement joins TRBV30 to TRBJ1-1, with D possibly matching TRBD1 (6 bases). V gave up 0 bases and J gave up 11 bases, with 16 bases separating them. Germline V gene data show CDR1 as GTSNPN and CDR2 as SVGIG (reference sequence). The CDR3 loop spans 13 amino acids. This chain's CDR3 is CAWSVSGAGWAFF. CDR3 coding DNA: TGTGCCTGGAGTGTATCAGGGGCGGGGTGGGCTTTCTTT.

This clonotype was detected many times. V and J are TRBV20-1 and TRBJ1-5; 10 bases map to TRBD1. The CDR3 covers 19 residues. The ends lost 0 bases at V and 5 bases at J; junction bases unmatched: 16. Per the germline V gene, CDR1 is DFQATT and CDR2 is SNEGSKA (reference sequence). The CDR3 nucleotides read TGCAGTGCTAGAGATGGACAGGGGGGCGTCGCGTCCCTATATCAGCCCCAGCATTTT. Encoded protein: CSARDGQGGVASLYQPQHF.

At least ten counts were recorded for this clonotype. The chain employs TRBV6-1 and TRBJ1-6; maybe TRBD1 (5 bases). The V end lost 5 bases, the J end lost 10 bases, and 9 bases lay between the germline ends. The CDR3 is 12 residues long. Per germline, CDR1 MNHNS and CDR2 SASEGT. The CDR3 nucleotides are TGTGCCAGCAGTCCCGAGGGGTCACCCCTCCACTTT. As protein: CASSPEGSPLHF.

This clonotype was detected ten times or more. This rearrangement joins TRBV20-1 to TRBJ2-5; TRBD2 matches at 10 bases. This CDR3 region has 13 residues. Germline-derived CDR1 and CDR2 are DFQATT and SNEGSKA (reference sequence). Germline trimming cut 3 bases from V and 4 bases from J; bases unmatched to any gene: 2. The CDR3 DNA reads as TGCAGTGCTAGGCTAGCGGGGGCAGAGACCCAGTACTTC. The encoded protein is CSARLAGAETQYF.

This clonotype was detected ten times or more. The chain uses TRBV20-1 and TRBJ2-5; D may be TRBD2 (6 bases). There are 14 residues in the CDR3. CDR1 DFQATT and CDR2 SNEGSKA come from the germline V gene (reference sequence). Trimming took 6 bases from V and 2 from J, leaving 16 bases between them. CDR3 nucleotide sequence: TGCAGTGCCCCGCCGGTTGGGGGGCAAGAGACCCAGTACTTC. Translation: CSAPPVGGQETQYF.

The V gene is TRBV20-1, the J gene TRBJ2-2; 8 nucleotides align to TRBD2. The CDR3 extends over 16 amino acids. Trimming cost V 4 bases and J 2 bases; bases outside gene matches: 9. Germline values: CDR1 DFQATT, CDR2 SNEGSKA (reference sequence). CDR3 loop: CSATGWRGANTGELFF. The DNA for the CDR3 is TGCAGTGCTACCGGATGGCGGGGGGCCAACACCGGGGAGCTGTTTTTT.

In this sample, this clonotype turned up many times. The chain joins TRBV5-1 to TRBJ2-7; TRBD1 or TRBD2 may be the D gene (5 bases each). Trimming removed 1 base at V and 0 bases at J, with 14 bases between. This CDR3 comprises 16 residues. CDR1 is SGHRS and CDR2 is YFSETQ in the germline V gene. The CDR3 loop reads CASSLFGTVSSYEQYF. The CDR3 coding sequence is TGCGCCAGCAGCTTGTTCGGGACGGTATCCTCCTACGAGCAGTACTTC.

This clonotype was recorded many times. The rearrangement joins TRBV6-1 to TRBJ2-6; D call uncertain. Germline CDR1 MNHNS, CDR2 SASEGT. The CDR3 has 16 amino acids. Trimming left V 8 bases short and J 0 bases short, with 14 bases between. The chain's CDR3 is CASQQRFNSGANVLTF. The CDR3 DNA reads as TGTGCCAGCCAACAGCGCTTCAACTCTGGGGCCAACGTCCTGACTTTC.

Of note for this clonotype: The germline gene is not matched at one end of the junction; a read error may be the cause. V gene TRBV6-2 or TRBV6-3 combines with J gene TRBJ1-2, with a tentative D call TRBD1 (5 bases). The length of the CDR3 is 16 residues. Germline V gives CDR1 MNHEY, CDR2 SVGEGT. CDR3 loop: CASSYSSTGRGYGFTF. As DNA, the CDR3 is TGTGCCAGCAGTTACTCCTCTACGGGGCGAGGCTATGGCTTCACCTTC.

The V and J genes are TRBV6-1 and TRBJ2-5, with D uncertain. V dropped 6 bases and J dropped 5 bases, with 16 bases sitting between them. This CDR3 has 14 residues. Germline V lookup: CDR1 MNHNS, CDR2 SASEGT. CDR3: CASRPRGVGETQYF. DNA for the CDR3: TGTGCCAGCAGGCCAAGAGGAGTTGGGGAGACCCAGTACTTC.

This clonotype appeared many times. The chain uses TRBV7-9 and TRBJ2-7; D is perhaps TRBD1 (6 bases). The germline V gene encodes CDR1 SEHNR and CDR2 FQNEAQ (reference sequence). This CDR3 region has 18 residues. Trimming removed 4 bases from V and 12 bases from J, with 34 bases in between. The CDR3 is CASSSTYKITGPGFLMYF. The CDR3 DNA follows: TGTGCCAGCAGCTCGACCTATAAGATCACAGGGCCCGGGTTCTTAATGTACTTC.

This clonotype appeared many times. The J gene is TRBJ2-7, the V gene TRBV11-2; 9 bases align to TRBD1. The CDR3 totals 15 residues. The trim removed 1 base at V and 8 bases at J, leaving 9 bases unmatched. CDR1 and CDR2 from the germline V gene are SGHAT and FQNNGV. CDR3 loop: CASSLGGTGNVQQYF. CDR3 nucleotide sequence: TGTGCCAGCAGCTTAGGCGGGACAGGGAATGTACAGCAGTACTTC.

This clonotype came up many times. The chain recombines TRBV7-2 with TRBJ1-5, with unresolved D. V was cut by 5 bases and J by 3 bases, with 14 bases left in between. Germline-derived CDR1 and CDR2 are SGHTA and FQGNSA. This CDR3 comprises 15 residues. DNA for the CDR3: TGTGCCAGCAGCGTGGCGCACTCTGTCAATCAGCCCCAGCATTTT. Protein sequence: CASSVAHSVNQPQHF.

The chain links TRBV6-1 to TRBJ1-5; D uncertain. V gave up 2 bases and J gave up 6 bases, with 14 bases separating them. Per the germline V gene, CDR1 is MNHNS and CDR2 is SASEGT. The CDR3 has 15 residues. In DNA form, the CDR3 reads TGTGCCAGCAGTGAAAGTCGGGGAATCCGTCAGCCCCAGCATTTT. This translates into CASSESRGIRQPQHF.

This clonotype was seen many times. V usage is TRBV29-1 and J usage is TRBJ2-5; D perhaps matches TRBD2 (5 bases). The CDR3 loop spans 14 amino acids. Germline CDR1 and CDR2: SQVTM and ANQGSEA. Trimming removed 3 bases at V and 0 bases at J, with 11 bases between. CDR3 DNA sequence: TGCAGCGTTGATGGGGAGAAATACCAAGAGACCCAGTACTTC. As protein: CSVDGEKYQETQYF.